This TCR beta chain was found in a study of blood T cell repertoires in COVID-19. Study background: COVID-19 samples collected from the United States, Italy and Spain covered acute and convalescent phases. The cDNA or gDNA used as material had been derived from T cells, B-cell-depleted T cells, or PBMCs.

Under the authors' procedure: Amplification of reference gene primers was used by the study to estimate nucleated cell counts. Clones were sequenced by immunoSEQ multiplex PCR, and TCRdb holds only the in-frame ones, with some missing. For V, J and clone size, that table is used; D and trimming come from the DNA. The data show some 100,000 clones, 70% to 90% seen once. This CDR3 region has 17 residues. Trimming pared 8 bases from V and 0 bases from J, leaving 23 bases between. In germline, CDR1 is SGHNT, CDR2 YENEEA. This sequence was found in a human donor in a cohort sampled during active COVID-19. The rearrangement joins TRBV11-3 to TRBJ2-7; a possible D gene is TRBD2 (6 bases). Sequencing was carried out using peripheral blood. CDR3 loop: CASYTSGRGASSYEQYF. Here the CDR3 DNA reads TGTGCCAGCTATACATCCGGGCGCGGGGCGAGCTCCTACGAGCAGTACTTC.